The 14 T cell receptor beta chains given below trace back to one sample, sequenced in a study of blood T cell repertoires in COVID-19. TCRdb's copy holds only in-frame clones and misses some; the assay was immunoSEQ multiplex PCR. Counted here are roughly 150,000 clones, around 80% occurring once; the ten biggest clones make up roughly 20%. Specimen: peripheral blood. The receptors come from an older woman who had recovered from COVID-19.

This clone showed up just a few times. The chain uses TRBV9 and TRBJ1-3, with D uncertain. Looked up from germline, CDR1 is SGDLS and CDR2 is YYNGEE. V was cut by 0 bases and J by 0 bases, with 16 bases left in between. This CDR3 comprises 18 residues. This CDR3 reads CASSVAPVGPSSGNTIYF. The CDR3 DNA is TGTGCCAGCAGCGTAGCCCCCGTGGGCCCTTCCTCTGGAAACACCATATATTTT.

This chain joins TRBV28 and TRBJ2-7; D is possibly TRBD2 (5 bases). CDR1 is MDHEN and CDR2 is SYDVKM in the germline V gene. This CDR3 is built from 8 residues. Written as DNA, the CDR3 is TGTGTCACGGGGGAGCAGTACTTC. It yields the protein CVTGEQYF.

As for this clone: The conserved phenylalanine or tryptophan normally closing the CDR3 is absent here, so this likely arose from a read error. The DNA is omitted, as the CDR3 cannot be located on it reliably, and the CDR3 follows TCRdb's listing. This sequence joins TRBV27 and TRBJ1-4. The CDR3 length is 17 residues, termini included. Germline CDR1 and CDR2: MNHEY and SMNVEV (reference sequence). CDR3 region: CASRSIPQRATNENLLC.

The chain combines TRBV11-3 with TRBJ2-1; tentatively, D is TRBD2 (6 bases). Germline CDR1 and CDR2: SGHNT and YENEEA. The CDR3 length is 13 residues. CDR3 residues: CQASGGERYEQFF. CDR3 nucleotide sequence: TGTCAGGCGTCTGGCGGGGAGCGGTATGAGCAGTTCTTC.

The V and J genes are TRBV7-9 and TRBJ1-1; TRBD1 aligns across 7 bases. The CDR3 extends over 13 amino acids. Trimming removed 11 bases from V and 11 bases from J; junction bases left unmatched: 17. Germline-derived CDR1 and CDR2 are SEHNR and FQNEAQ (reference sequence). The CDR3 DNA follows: TGTGCCGGGGGTCACAGGGGCCCTCCTCTCGCTTTCTTT. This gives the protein CAGGHRGPPLAFF.

In DNA, the CDR3 is TGTGCCAGCGCGGGCGCCCATAGCAATCAGCCCCAGCATTTT. This codes for CASAGAHSNQPQHF. This sequence joins TRBV19 and TRBJ1-5; D ambiguous. CDR1 is LNHDA, CDR2 SQIVND, per germline (reference sequence). The V end lost 9 bases, the J end lost 0 bases, and 12 bases lay between the germline ends. CDR3 length equals 14 residues.

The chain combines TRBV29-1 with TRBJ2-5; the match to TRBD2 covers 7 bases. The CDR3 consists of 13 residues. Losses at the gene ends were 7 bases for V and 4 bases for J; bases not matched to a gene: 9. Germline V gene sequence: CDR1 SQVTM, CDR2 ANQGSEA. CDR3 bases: TGCAGCGGATCCCTCCCGGGAGGAGAGACCCAGTACTTC. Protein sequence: CSGSLPGGETQYF.

Here the CDR3 reads CASSEMGAGGGTDTQYF. The CDR3 DNA reads TGTGCCAGCAGTGAAATGGGTGCGGGGGGGGGCACAGATACGCAGTATTTT. V is TRBV2 and J is TRBJ2-3; the match to TRBD2 covers 9 bases. The CDR3 runs 17 residues. Germline assignment: CDR1 SNHLY and CDR2 FYNNEI. V was clipped by 2 bases and J by 1 base; unmatched bases: 7.

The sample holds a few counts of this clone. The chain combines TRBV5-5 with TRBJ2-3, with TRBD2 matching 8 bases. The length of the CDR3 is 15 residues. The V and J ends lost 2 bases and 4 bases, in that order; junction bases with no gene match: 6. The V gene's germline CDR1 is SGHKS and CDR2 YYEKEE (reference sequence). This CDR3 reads CASSFRAGGADTQYF. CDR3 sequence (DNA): TGTGCCAGCAGCTTCCGTGCGGGAGGAGCAGATACGCAGTATTTT.

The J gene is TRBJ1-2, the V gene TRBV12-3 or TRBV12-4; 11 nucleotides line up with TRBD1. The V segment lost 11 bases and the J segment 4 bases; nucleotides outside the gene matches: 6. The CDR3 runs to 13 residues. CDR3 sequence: CAGRTGGPYGYTF. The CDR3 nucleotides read TGTGCCGGAAGGACAGGGGGCCCCTATGGCTACACCTTC.

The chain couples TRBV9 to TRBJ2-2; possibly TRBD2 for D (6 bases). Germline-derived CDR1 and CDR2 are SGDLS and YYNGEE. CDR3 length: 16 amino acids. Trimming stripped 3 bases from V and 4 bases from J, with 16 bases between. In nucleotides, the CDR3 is TGTGCCAGCAGCGCTAGCTGGGGAGGAGGCACCGGGGAGCTGTTTTTT. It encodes CASSASWGGGTGELFF.

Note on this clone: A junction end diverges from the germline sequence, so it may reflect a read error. The CDR3 DNA follows: TGCGCCAGCAGTCAATCGCGGAGAAAAGGTGGCCGGAACCCCGGGGAGCTGTTTTTT. It translates to CASSQSRRKGGRNPGELFF. The chain uses TRBV23-1 and TRBJ2-2; no firm D call. TRBV23-1 counts as an open reading frame of uncertain function. The CDR3 length is 19 residues.

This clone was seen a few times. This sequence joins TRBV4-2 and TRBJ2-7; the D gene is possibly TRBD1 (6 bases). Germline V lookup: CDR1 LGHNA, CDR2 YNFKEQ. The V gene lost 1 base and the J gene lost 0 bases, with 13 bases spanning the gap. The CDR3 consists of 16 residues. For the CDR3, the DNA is TGTGCCAGCAGCCAAGGGGGAGCGGACAGCTCCTACGAGCAGTACTTC. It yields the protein CASSQGGADSSYEQYF.

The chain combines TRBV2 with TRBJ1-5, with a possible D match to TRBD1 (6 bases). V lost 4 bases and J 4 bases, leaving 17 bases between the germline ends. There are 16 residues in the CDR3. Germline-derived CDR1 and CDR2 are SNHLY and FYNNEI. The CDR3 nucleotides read TGTGCCAGCAGTGTAGTGGGCAGGGGCGGGAATCAGCCCCAGCATTTT. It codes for CASSVVGRGGNQPQHF.